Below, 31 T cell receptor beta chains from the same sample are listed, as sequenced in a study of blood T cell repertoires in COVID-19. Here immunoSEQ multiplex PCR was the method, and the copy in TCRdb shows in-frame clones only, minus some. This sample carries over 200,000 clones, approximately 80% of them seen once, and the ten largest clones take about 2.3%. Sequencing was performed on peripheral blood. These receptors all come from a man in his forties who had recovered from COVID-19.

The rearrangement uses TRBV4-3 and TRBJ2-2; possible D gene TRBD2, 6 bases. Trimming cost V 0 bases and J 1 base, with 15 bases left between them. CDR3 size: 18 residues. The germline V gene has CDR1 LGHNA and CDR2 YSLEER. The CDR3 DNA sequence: TGCGCCAGCAGCCAAGAAGGCCCTAGCGTCTTGAACACCGGGGAGCTGTTTTTT. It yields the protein CASSQEGPSVLNTGELFF.

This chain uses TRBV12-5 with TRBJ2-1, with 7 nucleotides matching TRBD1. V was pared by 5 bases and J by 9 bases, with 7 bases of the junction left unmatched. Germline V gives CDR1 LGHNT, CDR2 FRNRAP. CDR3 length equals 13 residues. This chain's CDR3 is CASGPLGGLEQFF. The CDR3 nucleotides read TGTGCTAGTGGTCCCCTAGGGGGCCTTGAGCAGTTCTTC.

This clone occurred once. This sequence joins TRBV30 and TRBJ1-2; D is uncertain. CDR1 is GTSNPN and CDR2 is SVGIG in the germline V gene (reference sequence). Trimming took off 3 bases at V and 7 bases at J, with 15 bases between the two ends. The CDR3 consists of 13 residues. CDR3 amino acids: CAWSDTGFSGYTF. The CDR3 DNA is TGTGCCTGGAGCGATACCGGGTTCTCTGGCTACACCTTC.

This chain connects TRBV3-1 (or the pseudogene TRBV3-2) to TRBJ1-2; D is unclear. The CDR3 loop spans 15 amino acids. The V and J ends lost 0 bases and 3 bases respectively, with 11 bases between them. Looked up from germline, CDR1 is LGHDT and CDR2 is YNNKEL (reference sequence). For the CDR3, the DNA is TGTGCCAGCAGCCAAGAACCCGGCGAGGACTATGGCTACACCTTC. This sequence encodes CASSQEPGEDYGYTF.

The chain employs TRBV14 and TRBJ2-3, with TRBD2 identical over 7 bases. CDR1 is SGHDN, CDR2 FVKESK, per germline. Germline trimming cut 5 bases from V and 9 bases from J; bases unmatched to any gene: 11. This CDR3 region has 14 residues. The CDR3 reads CASSSWASGGTQYF. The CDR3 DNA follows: TGTGCCAGCAGCTCATGGGCTAGCGGTGGGACGCAGTATTTT.

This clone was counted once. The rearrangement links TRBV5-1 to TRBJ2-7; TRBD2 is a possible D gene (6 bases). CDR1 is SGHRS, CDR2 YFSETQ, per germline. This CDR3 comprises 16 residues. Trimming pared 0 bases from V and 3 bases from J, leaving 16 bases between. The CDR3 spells CASSLAGTGVGYEQYF. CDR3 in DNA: TGCGCCAGCAGCTTGGCCGGGACGGGAGTAGGCTACGAGCAGTACTTC.

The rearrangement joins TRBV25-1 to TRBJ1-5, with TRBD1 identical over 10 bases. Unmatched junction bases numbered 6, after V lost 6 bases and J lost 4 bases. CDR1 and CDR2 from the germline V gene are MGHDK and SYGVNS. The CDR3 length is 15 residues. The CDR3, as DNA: TGTGCCAGCAGAGCGACAGGGGGCGTGAATCAGCCCCAGCATTTT. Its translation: CASRATGGVNQPQHF.

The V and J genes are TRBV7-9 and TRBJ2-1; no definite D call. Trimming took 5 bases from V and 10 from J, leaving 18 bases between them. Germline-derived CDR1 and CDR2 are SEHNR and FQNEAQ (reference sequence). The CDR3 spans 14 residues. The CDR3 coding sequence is TGTGCCAGCAGCCCCCCTCCCATGAGAGAGGAGCAGTTCTTC. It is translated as CASSPPPMREEQFF. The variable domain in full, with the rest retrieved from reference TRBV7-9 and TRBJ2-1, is DTGVSQNPRHKITKRGQNVTFRCDPISEHNRLYWYRQTLGQGPEFLTYFQNEAQLEKSRLLSDRFSAERPKGSFSTLEIQRTEQGDSAMYLCASSPPPMREEQFFGPGTRLTVL.

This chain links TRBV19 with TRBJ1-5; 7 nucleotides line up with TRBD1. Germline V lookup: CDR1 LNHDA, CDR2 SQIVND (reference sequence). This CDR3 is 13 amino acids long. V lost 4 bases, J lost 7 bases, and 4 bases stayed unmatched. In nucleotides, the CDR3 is TGTGCCAGTAGTACGACAGGGCACCAGCCCCAGCATTTT. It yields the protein CASSTTGHQPQHF.

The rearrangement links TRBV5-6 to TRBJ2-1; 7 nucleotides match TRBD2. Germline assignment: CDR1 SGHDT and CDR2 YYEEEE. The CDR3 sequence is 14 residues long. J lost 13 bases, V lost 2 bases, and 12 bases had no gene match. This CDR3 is CASSFTSASVRQFF. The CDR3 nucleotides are TGTGCCAGCAGCTTCACTAGCGCTAGCGTGCGACAGTTCTTC.

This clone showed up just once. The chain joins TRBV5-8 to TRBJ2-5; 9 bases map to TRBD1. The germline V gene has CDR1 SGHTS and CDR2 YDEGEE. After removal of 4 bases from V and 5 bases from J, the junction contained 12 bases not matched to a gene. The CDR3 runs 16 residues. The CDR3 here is CASSPGTGSIAETQYF. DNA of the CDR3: TGTGCCAGCAGCCCTGGGACAGGGAGTATCGCGGAGACCCAGTACTTC.

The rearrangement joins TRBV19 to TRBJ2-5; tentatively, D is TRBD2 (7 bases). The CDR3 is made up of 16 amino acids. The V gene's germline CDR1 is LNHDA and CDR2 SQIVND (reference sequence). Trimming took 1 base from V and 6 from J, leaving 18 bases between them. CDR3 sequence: CASSIGPGEGVKTQYF. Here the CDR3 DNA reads TGTGCCAGTAGTATAGGCCCAGGGGAGGGAGTCAAGACCCAGTACTTC.

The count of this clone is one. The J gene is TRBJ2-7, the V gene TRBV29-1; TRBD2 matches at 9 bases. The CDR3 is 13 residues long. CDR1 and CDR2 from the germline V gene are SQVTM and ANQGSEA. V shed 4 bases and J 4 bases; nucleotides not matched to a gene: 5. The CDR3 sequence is CSVGGRGFYEQYF. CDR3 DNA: TGCAGCGTTGGCGGGAGGGGGTTTTACGAGCAGTACTTC.

In DNA, the CDR3 is TGTGCCAGTAGTATGGGTAATCGAGGTGGCAATCAGCCCCAGCATTTT. As protein: CASSMGNRGGNQPQHF. The genes are TRBV19 and TRBJ1-5; D remains ambiguous. CDR1 is LNHDA and CDR2 is SQIVND in the germline V gene (reference sequence). This CDR3 has 16 residues. V lost 3 bases and J lost 2, with 14 bases in between.

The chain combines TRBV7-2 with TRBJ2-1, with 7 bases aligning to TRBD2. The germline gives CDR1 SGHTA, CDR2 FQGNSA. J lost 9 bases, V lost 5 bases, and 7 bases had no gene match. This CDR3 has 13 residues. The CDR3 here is CASSMTSQGEQFF. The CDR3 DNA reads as TGTGCCAGCAGCATGACTAGCCAGGGTGAGCAGTTCTTC.

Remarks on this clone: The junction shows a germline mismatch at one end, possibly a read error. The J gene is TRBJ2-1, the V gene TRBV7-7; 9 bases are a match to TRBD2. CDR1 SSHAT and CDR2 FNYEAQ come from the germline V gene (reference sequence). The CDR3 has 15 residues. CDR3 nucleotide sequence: TGTGCTAGCAGCTTAGGCGGGGGGGGTTACAATGAGCAGTTCTTC. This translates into CASSLGGGGYNEQFF.

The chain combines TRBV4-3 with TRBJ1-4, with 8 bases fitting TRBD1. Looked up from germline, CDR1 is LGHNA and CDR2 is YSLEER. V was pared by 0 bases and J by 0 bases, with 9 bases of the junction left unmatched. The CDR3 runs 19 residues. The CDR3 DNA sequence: TGCGCCAGCAGCCAAGATGCAGGGGGCGCCGGAGCAACTAATGAAAAACTGTTTTTT. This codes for CASSQDAGGAGATNEKLFF.

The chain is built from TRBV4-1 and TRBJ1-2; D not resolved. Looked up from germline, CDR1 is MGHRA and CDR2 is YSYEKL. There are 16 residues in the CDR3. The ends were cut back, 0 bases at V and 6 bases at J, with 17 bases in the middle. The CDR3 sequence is CASSQDSTNGVNGYTF. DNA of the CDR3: TGCGCCAGCAGCCAAGACTCGACAAACGGCGTGAATGGCTACACCTTC.

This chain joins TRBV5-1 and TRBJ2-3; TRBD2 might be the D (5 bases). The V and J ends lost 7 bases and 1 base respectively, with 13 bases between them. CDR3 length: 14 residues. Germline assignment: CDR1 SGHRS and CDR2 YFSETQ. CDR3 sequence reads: CASVPSGGTDTQYF. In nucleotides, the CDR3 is TGCGCCAGCGTTCCCAGCGGAGGCACAGATACGCAGTATTTT.

As DNA, the CDR3 is TGTGTCAGAAGCTCGGACAGCCGGATCTACGAGCAGTACTTC. Translation gives CVRSSDSRIYEQYF. V gene TRBV7-5 combines with J gene TRBJ2-7; the tabulated D call, TRBD1, remains unverified against the DNA. TRBV7-5 is designated a pseudogene. The CDR3 has 14 residues.

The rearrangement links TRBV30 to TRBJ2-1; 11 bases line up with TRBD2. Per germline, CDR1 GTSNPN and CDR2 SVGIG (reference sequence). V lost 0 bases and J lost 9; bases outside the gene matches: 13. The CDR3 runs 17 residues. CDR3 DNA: TGTGCCTGGAGTGTAGTAGCGGGGGGGCCTCGGGTCATTGAGCAGTTCTTC. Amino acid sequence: CAWSVVAGGPRVIEQFF.

DNA of the CDR3: TGTGCCAGCAGCTCCGCTGTGGGGCCAGCGGGAGGATCAGATACGCAGTATTTT. Translating gives CASSSAVGPAGGSDTQYF. The chain combines TRBV7-9 with TRBJ2-3; 9 bases are shared with TRBD2. The CDR3 extends over 18 amino acids. J was trimmed by 4 bases and V by 4 bases; bases with no gene match: 15. Germline V gene lookup returns CDR1 SEHNR and CDR2 FQNEAQ (reference sequence).

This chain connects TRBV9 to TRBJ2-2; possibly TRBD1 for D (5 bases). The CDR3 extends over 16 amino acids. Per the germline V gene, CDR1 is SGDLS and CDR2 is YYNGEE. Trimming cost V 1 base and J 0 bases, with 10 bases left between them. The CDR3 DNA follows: TGTGCCAGCAGCGTACGACAGAACGCGAACACCGGGGAGCTGTTTTTT. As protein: CASSVRQNANTGELFF.

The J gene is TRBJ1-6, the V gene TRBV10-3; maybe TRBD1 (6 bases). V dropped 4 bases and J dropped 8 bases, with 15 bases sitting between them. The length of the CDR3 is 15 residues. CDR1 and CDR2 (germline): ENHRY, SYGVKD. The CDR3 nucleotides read TGTGCCATCAGTGTGTCCCAGGGGCCCGATTCACCCCTCCACTTT. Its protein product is CAISVSQGPDSPLHF.

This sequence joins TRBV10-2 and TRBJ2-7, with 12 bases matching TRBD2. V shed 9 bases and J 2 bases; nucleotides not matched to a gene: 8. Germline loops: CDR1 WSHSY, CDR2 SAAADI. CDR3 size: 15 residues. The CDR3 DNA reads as TGCGCCAGTACTATAACTAGCGGGAGGACCTACGAGCAGTACTTC. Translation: CASTITSGRTYEQYF.

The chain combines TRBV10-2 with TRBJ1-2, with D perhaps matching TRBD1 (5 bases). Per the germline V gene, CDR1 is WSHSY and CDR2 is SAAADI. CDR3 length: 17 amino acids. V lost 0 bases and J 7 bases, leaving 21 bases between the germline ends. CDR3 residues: CASSESAPVYQGRGYTF. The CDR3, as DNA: TGCGCCAGCAGTGAGTCTGCCCCCGTGTACCAGGGCCGTGGCTACACCTTC.

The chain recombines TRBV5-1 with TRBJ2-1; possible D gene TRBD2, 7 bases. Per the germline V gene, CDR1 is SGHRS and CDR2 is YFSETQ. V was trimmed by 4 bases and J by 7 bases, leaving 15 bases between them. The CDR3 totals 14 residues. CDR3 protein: CASSPGRGGNEQFF. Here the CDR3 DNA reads TGCGCCAGCAGCCCGGGCAGGGGAGGGAATGAGCAGTTCTTC.

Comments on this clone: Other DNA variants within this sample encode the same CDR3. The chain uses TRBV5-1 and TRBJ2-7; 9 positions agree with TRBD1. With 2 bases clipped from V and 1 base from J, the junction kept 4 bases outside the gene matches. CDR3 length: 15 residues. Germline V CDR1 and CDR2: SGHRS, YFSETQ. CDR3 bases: TGCGCCAGCAGCTTAGGACAGGGGAGATCCTACGAGCAGTACTTC. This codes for CASSLGQGRSYEQYF.

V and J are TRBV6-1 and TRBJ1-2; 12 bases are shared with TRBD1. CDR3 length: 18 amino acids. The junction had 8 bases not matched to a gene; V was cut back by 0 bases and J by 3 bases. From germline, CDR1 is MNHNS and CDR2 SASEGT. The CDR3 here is CASSEAWDRGLYYYGYTF. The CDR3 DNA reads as TGTGCCAGCAGTGAAGCGTGGGACAGGGGGCTCTACTACTATGGCTACACCTTC.

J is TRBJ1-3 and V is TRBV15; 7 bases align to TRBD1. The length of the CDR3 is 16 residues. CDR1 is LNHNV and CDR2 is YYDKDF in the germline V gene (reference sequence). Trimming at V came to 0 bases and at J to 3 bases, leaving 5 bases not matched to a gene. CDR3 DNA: TGTGCCACCAGCAGAGAAGGGGGCTGGTATGGAAACACCATATATTTT. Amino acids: CATSREGGWYGNTIYF.

In DNA form, the CDR3 reads TGTGCCAGCAGTTTCCCGGACAGGGCCAACGTCCTGACTTTC. Protein product: CASSFPDRANVLTF. The chain links TRBV28 to TRBJ2-6; TRBD1 is a possible D gene (5 bases). The CDR3 loop spans 14 amino acids. V was cut by 3 bases and J by 5 bases, with 8 bases left in between. The germline V gene has CDR1 MDHEN and CDR2 SYDVKM.